The next 12 T cell receptor beta chains were all read from a single sample in a study of cytomegalovirus exposure and HLA in healthy donors (dated 2017 in TCRdb). The library was generated by the immunoSEQ multiplex PCR assay. A mixture of 60 forward primers for TCR Vbeta segments and 13 reverse primers for TCR Jbeta segments was used in the multiplex PCR. Sourced from immuneACCESS, this table was stored by TCRdb with only in-frame sequences that have V and J called. A share of the clones is absent; for the studies checked, an unresolved V gene accounts for under half, and the remainder has no known explanation. Within this sample are 150,000 to 190,000 clones, with 65% to 90% of them counted one time only. About 6.4% of the sample is taken by the ten largest. Sequencing was performed on PBMCs. The receptor source for this set is a woman aged 45-65 years in good health and CMV-seropositive.

V is TRBV11-3 and J is TRBJ2-1; possibly TRBD2 for D (7 bases). V lost 2 bases and J lost 7, with 12 bases in between. The CDR3 runs 14 residues. Germline CDR1 SGHNT, CDR2 YENEEA. CDR3 coding DNA: TGTGCCAGCAGCTTACGGGGGGCACCGAATGAGCAGTTCTTC. It codes for CASSLRGAPNEQFF.

This sequence joins TRBV27 and TRBJ1-3; the D is unclear. With 3 bases removed from V and 2 bases from J, the gap between germline ends came to 8 bases. Germline V CDR1 and CDR2: MNHEY, SMNVEV (reference sequence). The CDR3 has 14 amino acids. CDR3 sequence reads: CASSFSRTGNTIYF. CDR3 sequence (DNA): TGTGCCAGCAGTTTCTCCAGAACTGGAAACACCATATATTTT.

CDR3 residues: CASSFLTGGNTGELFF. The DNA of the CDR3 is TGTGCCAGCAGCTTTCTGACAGGGGGAAACACCGGGGAGCTGTTTTTT. The chain joins TRBV7-2 to TRBJ2-2; 9 nucleotides match TRBD1. Losses at the gene ends were 3 bases for V and 2 bases for J; bases not matched to a gene: 4. Germline V gives CDR1 SGHTA, CDR2 FQGNSA. The CDR3 is 16 residues long.

The V call is TRBV29-1, the J call TRBJ1-2, with D possibly being TRBD1 (5 bases). The ends were cut back, 4 bases at V and 6 bases at J, with 12 bases in the middle. Per germline, CDR1 SQVTM and CDR2 ANQGSEA. The CDR3 spans 12 residues. CDR3 in DNA: TGCAGCGTTGGAGGAGGGGCCAATGGCTACACCTTC. Translated: CSVGGGANGYTF.

The chain carries TRBV13 and TRBJ1-3; 8 bases fit TRBD1. This CDR3 contains 14 residues. Germline CDR1 reads PRHDT; CDR2 reads FYEKMQ (reference sequence). V was clipped by 4 bases and J by 7 bases; unmatched bases: 6. Here the CDR3 DNA reads TGTGCCAGCAGCTCGGGACAGGAAGGGAACACCATATATTTT. Translated, it gives CASSSGQEGNTIYF. The whole variable domain, filled in from reference TRBV13 and TRBJ1-3, reads AAGVIQSPRHLIKEKRETATLKCYPIPRHDTVYWYQQGPGQDPQFLISFYEKMQSDKGSIPDRFSAQQFSDYHSELNMSSLELGDSALYFCASSSGQEGNTIYFGEGSWLTVV.

This clone was seen a few times. This chain joins TRBV28 and TRBJ2-3, with D perhaps matching TRBD2 (6 bases). Germline CDR1 reads MDHEN; CDR2 reads SYDVKM. V lost 6 bases, J lost 7 bases, and 8 bases lay in between. This CDR3 spans 11 amino acids. Here the CDR3 DNA reads TGTGCCAGCAGGGGAGGAAATACGCAGTATTTT. Protein sequence: CASRGGNTQYF.

This clone was recorded once. The rearrangement links TRBV30 to TRBJ1-1; a weak D match, TRBD1 (5 bases). This CDR3 is 15 amino acids long. Per the germline V gene, CDR1 is GTSNPN and CDR2 is SVGIG (reference sequence). Trimming removed 0 bases from V and 4 bases from J, with 15 bases in between. CDR3 sequence (DNA): TGTGCCTGGAGTGTACGGTCAGGTAGGGGCACTGAAGCTTTCTTT. It yields the protein CAWSVRSGRGTEAFF.

CDR3 residues: CSARTGEGYTF. The CDR3 coding sequence is TGCAGCGCTCGGACAGGGGAGGGCTACACCTTC. This chain links TRBV29-1 with TRBJ1-2, with 9 bases fitting TRBD1. CDR3 length: 11 amino acids. CDR1 and CDR2 (germline): SQVTM, ANQGSEA. J was trimmed by 8 bases and V by 7 bases; bases with no gene match: 5.

The V call is TRBV30, the J call TRBJ2-7, with 7 bases fitting TRBD2. The J segment lost 3 bases and the V segment lost 0 bases, leaving 2 bases of the junction unmatched. The V gene's germline CDR1 is GTSNPN and CDR2 SVGIG (reference sequence). The CDR3 has 13 residues. CDR3 bases: TGTGCCTGGAGTGTAGGCGGGGGCTACGAGCAGTACTTC. It is translated as CAWSVGGGYEQYF.

The sample holds a few counts of this clone. CDR3 sequence reads: CASSTGGQASGEQFF. CDR3 nucleotide sequence: TGCGCCAGCAGCACGGGGGGACAGGCATCGGGGGAGCAGTTCTTC. This chain uses TRBV5-1 with TRBJ2-1; weak D call: TRBD1 (8 bases). The CDR3 has 15 residues. The germline V and J ends were trimmed by 4 bases and 10 bases, with 21 bases remaining between them. Per germline, CDR1 SGHRS and CDR2 YFSETQ.

The table lists this clone with a count of one. J is TRBJ2-1 and V is TRBV7-2, with TRBD1 as a possible D gene (6 bases). The V end was cut by 1 base, the J end by 9 bases, with 16 bases between. Germline values: CDR1 SGHTA, CDR2 FQGNSA. The CDR3 is made up of 15 amino acids. The CDR3 sequence: CASSLEPGRGGEQFF. The CDR3 DNA reads as TGTGCCAGCAGCTTAGAGCCTGGTCGAGGGGGTGAGCAGTTCTTC.

The rearrangement links TRBV7-6 to TRBJ2-1; 7 bases match TRBD1. The J segment lost 6 bases and the V segment lost 4 bases, leaving 12 bases of the junction unmatched. CDR1 and CDR2 (germline): SGHVS, FNYEAQ. The CDR3 runs 16 residues. The CDR3 region is CASSSTRQGRLNEQFF. The CDR3 DNA follows: TGTGCCAGCAGCTCCACTCGACAGGGACGGCTCAATGAGCAGTTCTTC.